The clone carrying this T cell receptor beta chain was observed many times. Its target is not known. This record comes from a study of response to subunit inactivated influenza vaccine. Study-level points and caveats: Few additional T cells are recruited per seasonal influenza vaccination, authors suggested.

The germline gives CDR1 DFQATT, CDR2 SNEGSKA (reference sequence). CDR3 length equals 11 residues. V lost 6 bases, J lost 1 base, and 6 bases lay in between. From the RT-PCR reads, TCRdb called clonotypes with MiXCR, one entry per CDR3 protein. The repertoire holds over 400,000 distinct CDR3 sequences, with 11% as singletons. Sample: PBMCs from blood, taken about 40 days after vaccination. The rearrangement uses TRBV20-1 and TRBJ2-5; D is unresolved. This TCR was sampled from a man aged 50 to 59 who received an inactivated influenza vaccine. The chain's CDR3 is CSASPQETQYF. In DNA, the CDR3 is TGCAGTGCCTCACCCCAAGAGACCCAGTACTTC.